This T cell receptor (beta chain) was identified in a study of blood T cell repertoires in COVID-19. On the study more broadly: The United States, Italy and Spain were the sources of the acute and convalescent COVID-19 samples.

Adults between about 18 and 95 years of age took part from fewer than 30 US areas. Which cohort a participant joined came from the clinical history participants gave. Symptom resolution, clearance, or two negative PCRs marked donors in Cohort 3 as recovered. Profiling relied on immunoSEQ multiplex PCR, and the TCRdb table lists in-frame clones only, not all of them. Seen here are 350,000 to 550,000 clones, approximately 90% observed once, and the top ten hold roughly 1.1%. Germline lookup yields CDR1 SGHTA and CDR2 FQGNSA. This CDR3 contains 14 residues. Trimming pared 0 bases from V and 7 bases from J, leaving 9 bases between.

The receptor comes from a man aged 25-45 years who had recovered from COVID-19. The chain carries TRBV7-2 and TRBJ1-4; D perhaps matches TRBD1 (5 bases). Specimen: PBMCs or T cells enriched from blood (not recorded which). Here the CDR3 DNA reads TGTGCCAGCAGCTTAGCAGGGGCTGGTGAAAAACTGTTTTTT. Its protein product is CASSLAGAGEKLFF.